The 3 T cell receptor beta chains presented below share a single source sample, sequenced in a study of cytomegalovirus exposure and HLA in healthy donors. The study ran its PCR with 60 Vbeta and 13 Jbeta primers. Produced via immunoSEQ multiplex PCR; TCRdb's table is partial and in-frame only. Of 120,000 to 150,000 clones listed, about four fifths are singletons. Sequenced: PBMCs. These receptors all stem from a man between 25 and 39 years old in good health and CMV-seronegative.

The CDR3 protein is CASSLIGGTYEQYF. The CDR3 DNA is TGCGCCAGCAGCTTGATCGGGGGGACCTACGAGCAGTACTTC. The rearrangement links TRBV5-1 to TRBJ2-7; 7 bases agree with TRBD2. The CDR3 has 14 amino acids. The germline V gene has CDR1 SGHRS and CDR2 YFSETQ. Trimming removed 1 base from V and 2 bases from J; junction bases left unmatched: 3.

The chain uses TRBV19 and TRBJ1-5; D perhaps matches TRBD1 (5 bases). The CDR3 extends over 15 amino acids. The V gene's germline CDR1 is LNHDA and CDR2 SQIVND (reference sequence). With 1 base removed from V and 0 bases from J, the gap between germline ends came to 7 bases. The CDR3 sequence: CASSIGQGSNQPQHF. CDR3 nucleotide sequence: TGTGCCAGTAGTATAGGGCAGGGTAGCAATCAGCCCCAGCATTTT. Full variable domain (missing parts from reference TRBV19 and TRBJ1-5): DGGITQSPKYLFRKEGQNVTLSCEQNLNHDAMYWYRQDPGQGLRLIYYSQIVNDFQKGDIAEGYSVSREKKESFPLTVTSAQKNPTAFYLCASSIGQGSNQPQHFGDGTRLSIL.

V is TRBV30 and J is TRBJ2-7; possible D gene TRBD1, 5 bases. The CDR3 length is 15 residues. The germline gives CDR1 GTSNPN, CDR2 SVGIG (reference sequence). With 2 bases removed from V and 2 bases from J, the gap between germline ends came to 16 bases. The DNA for the CDR3 is TGTGCCTGGAGTCAAAGACACAGGTCAGCCTACGAGCAGTACTTC. Its protein is CAWSQRHRSAYEQYF.